This paragraph covers one T cell receptor (beta chain) sequence. Its antigen is unknown. The sample comes from a study of siplizumab effects on memory and regulatory T cells. Assayed TCR templates numbered about 10^5 for each sample. Measured with immunoSEQ multiplex PCR; TCRdb has only the in-frame clones, and not every one. The sample records about 120,000 clones, about 93% being singletons. Broader study findings: The authors could not assign a naive or memory phenotype to roughly 75-95% of proliferating CD4+ or CD8+ clones. Suppression by proliferating Tregs derived from siplizumab cultures was not verified. Apparently key alloresponse contributors, naive T cells also seemed more diverse than memory cells.

The germline CDR1 and CDR2 sequences are SEHNR and FQNEAQ (reference sequence). With 0 bases removed from V and 0 bases from J, the gap between germline ends came to 4 bases. This CDR3 has 14 residues. The V gene is TRBV7-9, the J gene TRBJ2-3; D not resolved. The receptor comes from a human donor in good health. The sequenced sample was non-Treg CD4+ T cells sorted from blood. The CDR3 loop is CASSLATSTDTQYF. The CDR3 nucleotides are TGTGCCAGCAGCTTAGCTACTAGCACAGATACGCAGTATTTT.